What follows describes a single TCR beta chain. The data derive from a study of patients and donors after allogeneic stem cell transplantation. The CDR3 loop spans 15 amino acids. Trimming pared 0 bases from V and 5 bases from J, leaving 12 bases between. Germline V gives CDR1 SGDLS, CDR2 YYNGEE. TCRdb re-derived calls from the RT-PCR reads in MiXCR, one entry per CDR3 protein. The data hold roughly 40,000 distinct CDR3 sequences, with roughly 30% observed a single time. V usage is TRBV9 and J usage is TRBJ2-1; TRBD2 might be the D (5 bases). The TCR originated in a human donor who was either an allogeneic HSCT recipient or a stem cell or donor lymphocyte infusion donor (not recorded which). It is not recorded whose cells these are; they may come from a transplant donor. Sequenced sample: blood, either unsorted or a sorted T cell fraction (not recorded which). The CDR3 sequence: CASSVELRAHNEQFF. CDR3 nucleotides: TGTGCCAGCAGCGTAGAGCTGCGGGCACACAATGAGCAGTTCTTC.